A few counts support the clone carrying this T cell receptor beta chain. No antigen is known for it. The ends lost 4 bases at V and 6 bases at J; junction bases unmatched: 5. Germline CDR1 is LGHDT and CDR2 is YNNKEL (reference sequence). This CDR3 spans 14 amino acids. TCRdb re-called the RT-PCR reads with MiXCR, one entry per CDR3 protein. The sample holds around 200,000 distinct CDR3 sequences; roughly 8.7% are singletons and the top ten take about a tenth. These data are taken from a study of response to subunit inactivated influenza vaccine. The study, taken as a whole, reports: New T cells are recruited in small numbers by each seasonal influenza vaccination, according to the authors' suggestion.

This receptor was obtained from a man aged 50 to 59 who received an inactivated influenza vaccine. The chain employs TRBV3-1 and TRBJ1-2, with 10 bases that match TRBD1. The sequences come from non-naive T cells sorted from PBMCs, collected on the day of vaccination. The CDR3, as DNA: TGTGCCAGCAGCCTCGGGACAGGGGCCAATGGCTACACCTTC. Translating gives CASSLGTGANGYTF.